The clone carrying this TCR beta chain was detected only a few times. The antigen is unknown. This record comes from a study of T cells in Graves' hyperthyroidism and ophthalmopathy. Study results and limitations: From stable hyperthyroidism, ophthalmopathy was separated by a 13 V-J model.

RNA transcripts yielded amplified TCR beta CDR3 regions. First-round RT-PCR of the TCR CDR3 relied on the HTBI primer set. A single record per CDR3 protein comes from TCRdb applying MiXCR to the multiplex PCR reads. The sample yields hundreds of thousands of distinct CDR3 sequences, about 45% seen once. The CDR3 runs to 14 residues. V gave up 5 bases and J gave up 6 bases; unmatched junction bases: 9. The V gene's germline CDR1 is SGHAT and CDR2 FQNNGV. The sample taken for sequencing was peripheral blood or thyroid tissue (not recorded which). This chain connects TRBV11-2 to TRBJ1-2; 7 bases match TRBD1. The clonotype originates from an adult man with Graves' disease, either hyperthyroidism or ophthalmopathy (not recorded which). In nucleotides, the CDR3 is TGTGCCAGCAGCCCCCAGGGGGGGTGGAATGGCTACACCTTC. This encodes CASSPQGGWNGYTF.